This T cell receptor (beta chain) was sequenced in a study of shared clonotypes between healthy human individuals. Across the whole study: Used for every donor were three CD4 naive, three CD4 memory, two CD8 naive and one CD8 memory plate.

The table came from immunoSEQ multiplex PCR; TCRdb's copy has only in-frame clones and leaves some out. The table has about a million clones, over 60% seen once. The V end was cut by 8 bases, the J end by 2 bases, with 15 bases between. CDR1 and CDR2 (germline): SNHLY, FYNNEI. The CDR3 loop spans 14 amino acids. The specimen was memory CD4+ T cells sorted from blood. Subset noted: CD45RA-negative fraction. The TCR originated in a man between 18 and 29 years old in good health. The chain couples TRBV2 to TRBJ2-5; D not resolved. The CDR3 protein is CASRSSSVQETQYF. DNA for the CDR3: TGTGCCAGCCGTTCTAGTTCCGTACAAGAGACCCAGTACTTC.